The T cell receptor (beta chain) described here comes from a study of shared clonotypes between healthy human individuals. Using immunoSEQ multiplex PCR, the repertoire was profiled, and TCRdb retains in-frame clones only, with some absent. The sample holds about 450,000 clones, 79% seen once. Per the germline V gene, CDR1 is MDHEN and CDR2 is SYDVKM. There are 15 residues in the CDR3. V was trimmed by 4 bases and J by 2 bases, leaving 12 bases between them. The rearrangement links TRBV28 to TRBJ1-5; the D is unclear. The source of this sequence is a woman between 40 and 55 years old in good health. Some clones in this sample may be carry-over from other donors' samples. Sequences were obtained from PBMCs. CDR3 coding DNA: TGTGCCAGCAGTTCGGGCGGGAGGGGCAATCAGCCCCAGCATTTT. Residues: CASSSGGRGNQPQHF.